The clone carrying this TCR beta chain was seen many times. The target antigen is unknown. The data are from a study of human T cells and chemical hapten exposure. Background on the study: Diphenylcyclopropenone was administered weekly to the scalp of patients throughout the approximately 24-week study. Patch tests applied 0.01% DPC to the upper back and were scored after 6 days.

This CDR3 has 11 residues. Regarding the study as a whole: Controls formed significantly fewer large CDR3 similarity clusters than expanded TCRs did.

TCRdb processed the RACE reads anew with MiXCR; each CDR3 protein has one entry. Of about 82,000 distinct CDR3 sequences listed, 13% were seen once; the top ten hold 5.7%. Time point defined: patch test 3, about 24 weeks after DPC sensitization. Treatment here: therapeutic diphenylcyclopropenone sensitization with weekly scalp DPC. Blood was collected ahead of every patch test applied. This rearrangement joins TRBV12-3 or TRBV12-4 to TRBJ1-1; 7 positions agree with TRBD1. This receptor was obtained from a woman in her fifties or sixties with alopecia areata. Some clones in this sample may be carry-over from other donors' samples. The sample in question was whole blood, obtained in connection with sensitization to the hapten diphenylcyclopropenone (DPC). The CDR3 nucleotides are TGTGTTTCCACCAGGGACAGTGAAGCTTTCTTT. It yields the protein CVSTRDSEAFF.